One sample yielded the 27 T cell receptor beta chains listed below, sequenced in a study of OX40 agonist ivuxolimab in advanced cancers. Data came from immunoSEQ multiplex PCR; TCRdb stores just in-frame clones and leaves some out. The data show over 50,000 clones, with roughly 87% seen just once and roughly 5% held by the top ten. Sequenced material: CD4+ or CD8+ T cells sorted from blood, taken in a trial of the OX40 agonist ivuxolimab. The origin of the receptors is an adult with an advanced solid tumor such as melanoma, head and neck, liver or kidney cancer.

This clone has only a few counts. V is TRBV6-5 and J is TRBJ2-1, with 8 bases aligning to TRBD2. Germline loops: CDR1 MNHEY, CDR2 SVGAGI. This CDR3 is built from 15 residues. J gave up 3 bases and V 5 bases, and 6 bases lay outside the gene matches. The CDR3 DNA sequence: TGTGCCAGCAGTCTCACTAGCGGAAACTACAATGAGCAGTTCTTC. It is translated as CASSLTSGNYNEQFF.

A single count supports this clone. The gene calls are TRBV29-1 and TRBJ1-4; 9 nucleotides align to TRBD1. CDR3 length equals 18 residues. CDR1 SQVTM and CDR2 ANQGSEA come from the germline V gene. The V gene end was trimmed by 6 bases and the J gene end by 0 bases; junction bases not matched to a gene: 14. The CDR3 reads CSVFTGGALPTTNEKLFF. For the CDR3, the DNA is TGCAGCGTCTTTACAGGGGGCGCCTTACCCACAACTAATGAAAAACTGTTTTTT.

The rearrangement links TRBV14 to TRBJ2-7; D ambiguous. CDR1 SGHDN and CDR2 FVKESK come from the germline V gene. The V end was cut by 4 bases, the J end by 0 bases, with 13 bases between. The CDR3 spans 15 residues. CDR3 loop: CASSRGTPSSYEQYF. CDR3 DNA sequence: TGTGCCAGCAGCCGAGGTACCCCAAGCTCCTACGAGCAGTACTTC.

The V and J genes are TRBV5-6 and TRBJ1-5; D gene uncertain. The CDR3 covers 15 residues. CDR1 and CDR2 from the germline V gene are SGHDT and YYEEEE. Trimming removed 0 bases from V and 1 base from J, with 8 bases in between. The chain's CDR3 is CASSLEGTSNQPQHF. In nucleotides, the CDR3 is TGTGCCAGCAGCTTGGAGGGTACCAGCAATCAGCCCCAGCATTTT. Variable domain in full (rest from reference TRBV5-6 and TRBJ1-5): DAGVTQSPTHLIKTRGQQVTLRCSPKSGHDTVSWYQQALGQGPQFIFQYYEEEERQRGNFPDRFSGHQFPNYSSELNVNALLLGDSALYLCASSLEGTSNQPQHFGDGTRLSIL.

The rearrangement links TRBV2 to TRBJ2-3; maybe TRBD1 (6 bases). V was trimmed by 3 bases and J by 2 bases, leaving 12 bases between them. The CDR3 is made up of 15 amino acids. The germline CDR1 and CDR2 sequences are SNHLY and FYNNEI. The CDR3 here is CASSEQGSPTDTQYF. Written as DNA, the CDR3 is TGTGCCAGCAGTGAGCAGGGGTCACCCACAGATACGCAGTATTTT.

V usage is TRBV7-2 and J usage is TRBJ2-7; D is uncertain. The ends were cut back, 4 bases at V and 3 bases at J, with 7 bases in the middle. Germline V gives CDR1 SGHTA, CDR2 FQGNSA. The CDR3 runs to 12 residues. The CDR3 sequence is CASSSFSYEQYF. As DNA, the CDR3 is TGTGCCAGCAGCTCTTTCAGCTACGAGCAGTACTTC. The full variable domain, in which reference TRBV7-2 and TRBJ2-7 provide the parts outside the CDR3, is GAGVSQSPSNKVTEKGKDVELRCDPISGHTALYWYRQSLGQGLEFLIYFQGNSAPDKSGLPSDRFSAERTGGSVSTLTIQRTQQEDSAVYLCASSSFSYEQYFGPGTRLTVT.

The chain couples TRBV30 to TRBJ2-1; no clear D. Deletions cut 4 bases from V and 7 bases from J, with 11 bases between. Germline CDR1 reads GTSNPN; CDR2 reads SVGIG (reference sequence). The CDR3 has 12 amino acids. The CDR3 here is CAWTDILNEQFF. The CDR3, as DNA: TGTGCCTGGACTGATATTTTGAATGAGCAGTTCTTC.

This clone is labeled as medium-sized (0.01 to 0.1%). The chain has TRBV5-1 and TRBJ1-1; weak D call: TRBD1 (5 bases). The CDR3 covers 17 residues. CDR1 is SGHRS and CDR2 is YFSETQ in the germline V gene. Trimming took 0 bases from V and 0 from J, leaving 15 bases between them. The CDR3 nucleotides read TGCGCCAGCAGCTTGGTCAGGGATGGGGCGATGAACACTGAAGCTTTCTTT. Translating it yields CASSLVRDGAMNTEAFF.

This sequence joins TRBV25-1 and TRBJ2-5; no definite D call. Per germline, CDR1 MGHDK and CDR2 SYGVNS. This CDR3 has 15 amino acids. V was pared by 2 bases and J by 1 base, with 11 bases between. This CDR3 is CASSEGLGPQETQYF. The CDR3 DNA sequence: TGTGCCAGCAGTGAAGGGCTCGGCCCCCAAGAGACCCAGTACTTC.

As DNA, the CDR3 is TGTGCCATCAGAGAAACCTCTGGAAACACCATATATTTT. As protein: CAIRETSGNTIYF. The V and J genes are TRBV10-3 and TRBJ1-3; D call uncertain. The CDR3 extends over 13 amino acids. In germline, CDR1 is ENHRY, CDR2 SYGVKD. V was trimmed by 6 bases and J by 0 bases, leaving 6 bases between them.

The chain recombines TRBV6-6 with TRBJ1-1; 7 nucleotides align to TRBD1. The CDR3 length is 14 residues. Per germline, CDR1 MNHNY and CDR2 SVGAGI (reference sequence). Losses at the gene ends were 7 bases for V and 4 bases for J; bases not matched to a gene: 9. The DNA for the CDR3 is TGTGCCAGCAACATCAGACAGGGAAGCACTGAAGCTTTCTTT. Protein: CASNIRQGSTEAFF.

This rearrangement joins TRBV28 to TRBJ1-2; no definite D call. The CDR3 is made up of 14 amino acids. V was shortened by 7 bases and J by 0 bases, with 12 bases between the two germline ends. Germline V gives CDR1 MDHEN, CDR2 SYDVKM. The CDR3 DNA is TGTGCCAGCAACGTGGGCGGGGCTAACTATGGCTACACCTTC. Translating gives CASNVGGANYGYTF.

The chain has TRBV27 and TRBJ2-2; D call uncertain. This CDR3 comprises 15 residues. V lost 5 bases and J 8 bases, leaving 18 bases between the germline ends. Germline CDR1 reads MNHEY; CDR2 reads SMNVEV (reference sequence). The CDR3 spells CASSPPPTSPGELFF. The CDR3 coding sequence is TGTGCCAGCAGTCCCCCCCCGACAAGCCCGGGGGAGCTGTTTTTT.

The V and J genes are TRBV12-5 and TRBJ1-1, with 8 bases lining up with TRBD1. Germline V gene data show CDR1 as LGHNT and CDR2 as FRNRAP. The V and J ends lost 5 bases and 5 bases, in that order; junction bases with no gene match: 7. This CDR3 contains 14 residues. The CDR3, as DNA: TGTGCTAGTGGTGATCAGGGGGCGCGGACTGAAGCTTTCTTT. It encodes CASGDQGARTEAFF.

This chain uses TRBV27 with TRBJ1-1, with 8 bases matching TRBD1. The CDR3 runs to 17 residues. Germline trimming cut 8 bases from V and 5 bases from J; bases unmatched to any gene: 19. Germline CDR1 and CDR2: MNHEY and SMNVEV (reference sequence). CDR3 in amino acids: CASRSPRGQEDRTEAFF. The CDR3 bases are TGTGCCAGCCGATCACCCAGGGGGCAAGAGGATAGAACTGAAGCTTTCTTT.

The rearrangement uses TRBV15 and TRBJ2-7; TRBD2 is a possible D gene (5 bases). The CDR3 length is 14 residues. Trimming took 0 bases from V and 3 from J, leaving 9 bases between them. The germline V gene has CDR1 LNHNV and CDR2 YYDKDF (reference sequence). CDR3 residues: CATSRETGFYEQYF. CDR3 in DNA: TGTGCCACCAGCAGAGAGACGGGATTCTACGAGCAGTACTTC.

DNA for the CDR3: TGTGCCAGCAGCTGGACAGTGGTACGACTAACAGATACGCAGTATTTT. Residues: CASSWTVVRLTDTQYF. The V and J genes are TRBV4-2 and TRBJ2-3; the D gene is possibly TRBD1 (6 bases). Germline loops: CDR1 LGHNA, CDR2 YNFKEQ. V was pared by 5 bases and J by 3 bases, with 18 bases between. The CDR3 runs 16 residues.

This chain connects TRBV10-3 to TRBJ2-4, with D perhaps TRBD1 (6 bases). V was trimmed by 0 bases and J by 5 bases, leaving 8 bases between them. The CDR3 consists of 14 residues. The V gene's germline CDR1 is ENHRY and CDR2 SYGVKD. This chain's CDR3 is CAISESPGENIQYF. The CDR3, as DNA: TGTGCCATCAGTGAGTCCCCAGGGGAAAACATTCAGTACTTC.

The chain is built from TRBV11-3 and TRBJ1-6, with a weak D call TRBD1 (6 bases). This CDR3 has 13 residues. Germline-derived CDR1 and CDR2 are SGHNT and YENEEA. V gave up 11 bases and J gave up 4 bases, with 12 bases separating them. CDR3 sequence (DNA): TGTGCCTCATCGACAGGTTATAATTCACCCCTCCACTTT. Its translation: CASSTGYNSPLHF.

The genes are TRBV5-1 and TRBJ2-1; weak D call: TRBD2 (5 bases). Germline V gives CDR1 SGHRS, CDR2 YFSETQ. The length of the CDR3 is 16 residues. The V end was cut by 2 bases, the J end by 7 bases, with 19 bases between. The DNA of the CDR3 is TGCGCCAGCAGCTTCGTAGACGGACTGGTGGGGAATGAGCAGTTCTTC. Its protein is CASSFVDGLVGNEQFF. Full variable domain (rest looked up from reference TRBV5-1 and TRBJ2-1): KAGVTQTPRYLIKTRGQQVTLSCSPISGHRSVSWYQQTPGQGLQFLFEYFSETQRNKGNFPGRFSGRQFSNSRSEMNVSTLELGDSALYLCASSFVDGLVGNEQFFGPGTRLTVL.

The chain links TRBV27 to TRBJ2-3; 8 nucleotides agree with TRBD2. With V trimmed by 5 bases and J by 6 bases, 10 bases remained unmatched. Germline V CDR1 and CDR2: MNHEY, SMNVEV (reference sequence). The CDR3 loop spans 15 amino acids. The CDR3 DNA reads as TGTGCCAGCAGTCGCCGGACTAGCAATTTTGATACGCAGTATTTT. Encoded protein: CASSRRTSNFDTQYF.

This chain links TRBV6-1 with TRBJ2-1; D is uncertain. This CDR3 region has 15 residues. CDR1 is MNHNS and CDR2 is SASEGT in the germline V gene. The ends were cut back, 2 bases at V and 0 bases at J, with 8 bases in the middle. The CDR3 reads CASSEHLRSYNEQFF. The DNA of the CDR3 is TGTGCCAGCAGTGAACACCTACGCTCCTACAATGAGCAGTTCTTC.

This clone was found once. The J gene is TRBJ2-2, the V gene TRBV30; 9 bases map to TRBD1. This CDR3 is built from 15 residues. The V gene end was trimmed by 0 bases and the J gene end by 5 bases; junction bases not matched to a gene: 4. Per germline, CDR1 GTSNPN and CDR2 SVGIG (reference sequence). The CDR3 sequence: CAWSVAQGATGELFF. The CDR3 nucleotides are TGTGCCTGGAGTGTAGCACAGGGGGCGACCGGGGAGCTGTTTTTT.

The chain's CDR3 is CASSQDIWTRGSGELFF. The CDR3 DNA reads as TGCGCCAGCAGCCAAGACATCTGGACTAGGGGTTCCGGGGAGCTGTTTTTT. This sequence joins TRBV4-1 and TRBJ2-2; 7 bases fit TRBD2. The CDR3 runs 17 residues. V lost 0 bases and J lost 6; bases outside the gene matches: 10. Germline V gene sequence: CDR1 MGHRA, CDR2 YSYEKL.

The rearrangement joins TRBV28 to TRBJ2-1; D possibly corresponds to TRBD2 (6 bases). CDR1 is MDHEN, CDR2 SYDVKM, per germline. With 10 bases removed from V and 0 bases from J, the gap between germline ends came to 13 bases. This CDR3 comprises 14 residues. CDR3 in DNA: TGTGCCACCCTACCCGGGGGCTCCTACAATGAGCAGTTCTTC. Protein: CATLPGGSYNEQFF.

V usage is TRBV5-1 and J usage is TRBJ2-7; 10 bases match TRBD1. V lost 0 bases and J lost 6; bases outside the gene matches: 6. This CDR3 comprises 15 residues. The germline V gene encodes CDR1 SGHRS and CDR2 YFSETQ. The CDR3 coding sequence is TGCGCCAGCAGCTTGGAAGGGACAGGGGTGGGCGAGCAGTACTTC. Protein sequence: CASSLEGTGVGEQYF.

This clone was observed once. The chain uses TRBV5-1 and TRBJ2-5, with D perhaps matching TRBD1 (5 bases). This CDR3 has 16 amino acids. Per germline, CDR1 SGHRS and CDR2 YFSETQ. V was trimmed by 0 bases and J by 5 bases, leaving 17 bases between them. In DNA, the CDR3 is TGCGCCAGCAGCTTGGGGGGCAATCTCCCTCGGGAGACCCAGTACTTC. The encoded protein is CASSLGGNLPRETQYF.